Following are 32 T cell receptor beta chains from one sample sequenced in a study of cytomegalovirus exposure and HLA in healthy donors. This PCR relied on a set of 60 Vbeta primers and 13 Jbeta primers. TCRdb's copy holds only in-frame clones and misses some; the assay was immunoSEQ multiplex PCR. The table has around 120,000 clones, 82% seen once. The sequenced sample consisted of PBMCs. Receptor source: a boy aged 5-17 years in good health and CMV-seronegative.

The V call is TRBV6-6, the J call TRBJ1-4; D is ambiguous. Germline loops: CDR1 MNHNY, CDR2 SVGAGI (reference sequence). V was shortened by 0 bases and J by 9 bases, with 8 bases between the two germline ends. There are 13 residues in the CDR3. The CDR3 is CASSYSGSQKLFF. Written as DNA, the CDR3 is TGTGCCAGCAGTTACTCGGGCTCCCAAAAACTGTTTTTT.

The chain employs TRBV9 and TRBJ2-2; D might be TRBD1 (5 bases). Germline CDR1 reads SGDLS; CDR2 reads YYNGEE. This CDR3 comprises 15 residues. V lost 3 bases and J lost 2, with 11 bases in between. CDR3 sequence (DNA): TGTGCCAGCAGCGGTTTGGGGCCAAACACCGGGGAGCTGTTTTTT. This encodes CASSGLGPNTGELFF.

J is TRBJ2-1 and V is TRBV7-6; 8 nucleotides line up with TRBD2. This CDR3 region has 21 residues. Per germline, CDR1 SGHVS and CDR2 FNYEAQ. V lost 1 base to trimming and J lost 5 bases; unmatched junction nucleotides: 22. CDR3: CASSLGWMGLGLREGHNEQFF. In nucleotides, the CDR3 is TGTGCCAGCAGCTTAGGGTGGATGGGACTAGGACTTCGAGAGGGTCACAATGAGCAGTTCTTC.

The CDR3 is CASSSPGNYEQYF. CDR3 DNA sequence: TGTGCCAGCAGCAGTCCAGGGAACTACGAGCAGTACTTC. The V gene is TRBV7-9, the J gene TRBJ2-5, with D possibly TRBD1 on 5 matching bases. The J call may not be correct, given that the DNA end is closer to TRBJ2-7. The CDR3 length is 13 residues. CDR1 SEHNR and CDR2 FQNEAQ come from the germline V gene (reference sequence).

This clone was recorded only once. This chain links TRBV7-2 with TRBJ1-1; D is possibly TRBD1 (5 bases). Looked up from germline, CDR1 is SGHTA and CDR2 is FQGNSA. V shed 1 base and J shed 4 bases, with 10 bases lying between them. This CDR3 is built from 14 residues. The DNA for the CDR3 is TGTGCCAGCAGCTTAGGTTCGGGGGGCACTGAAGCTTTCTTT. This sequence encodes CASSLGSGGTEAFF.

The chain uses TRBV6-5 and TRBJ1-2; D unclear. V shed 2 bases and J shed 4 bases, with 5 bases lying between them. Germline CDR1 and CDR2: MNHEY and SVGAGI. CDR3 length: 12 amino acids. The CDR3 protein is CASSYDSYGYTF. CDR3 DNA sequence: TGTGCCAGCAGTTACGACTCCTATGGCTACACCTTC.

This clone was observed a handful of times. This rearrangement joins TRBV14 to TRBJ2-3; a possible D gene is TRBD2 (6 bases). The germline gives CDR1 SGHDN, CDR2 FVKESK. This CDR3 comprises 16 residues. With 3 bases removed from V and 7 bases from J, the gap between germline ends came to 20 bases. The CDR3 coding sequence is TGTGCCAGCAGCCACCGGGGCGCGGGACCCTTGAATACGCAGTATTTT. The encoded protein is CASSHRGAGPLNTQYF.

The V call is TRBV6-5, the J call TRBJ2-1; TRBD1 matches 9 bases. CDR1 and CDR2 from the germline V gene are MNHEY and SVGAGI. V was pared by 6 bases and J by 6 bases, with 9 bases of the junction left unmatched. The CDR3 is 15 amino acids. The CDR3 nucleotides read TGTGCCAGCAGGAACCCCGGGACAGGGCTCAATGAGCAGTTCTTC. Protein sequence: CASRNPGTGLNEQFF.

The CDR3 is CAWNGGTEAFF. CDR3 DNA sequence: TGTGCCTGGAATGGAGGCACTGAAGCTTTCTTT. J is TRBJ1-1 and V is TRBV30, with D uncertain. Trimming took off 4 bases at V and 4 bases at J, with 7 bases between the two ends. Germline V gene lookup returns CDR1 GTSNPN and CDR2 SVGIG (reference sequence). The CDR3 is 11 amino acids.

This clone was detected only once. CDR3 in DNA: TGTGCCAGCAGCCTGACAGGGGGAGAGACCCAGTACTTC. It encodes CASSLTGGETQYF. V is TRBV5-4 and J is TRBJ2-5, with 9 bases lining up with TRBD1. J lost 4 bases, V lost 4 bases, and 2 bases had no gene match. CDR3 length: 13 amino acids. Germline loops: CDR1 SGHNT, CDR2 YYREEE (reference sequence).

The J gene is TRBJ1-1, the V gene TRBV19; no definite D call. The germline CDR1 and CDR2 sequences are LNHDA and SQIVND (reference sequence). The CDR3 loop spans 12 amino acids. V lost 11 bases, J lost 1 base, and 11 bases lay in between. CDR3 nucleotides: TGTGCCTCATCAACAGAGAACACTGAAGCTTTCTTT. Its translation: CASSTENTEAFF.

The chain uses TRBV9 and TRBJ2-1, with 15 bases matching TRBD2. V gave up 4 bases and J gave up 8 bases; unmatched junction bases: 10. The CDR3 spans 17 residues. The V gene's germline CDR1 is SGDLS and CDR2 YYNGEE. This chain's CDR3 is CASSPGLAGGPGDEQFF. For the CDR3, the DNA is TGTGCCAGCAGCCCTGGACTAGCGGGAGGGCCTGGAGATGAGCAGTTCTTC.

CDR3 nucleotide sequence: TGTGCCTGGGCCAGACTAGCGGGAGGGAGCAATGAGCAGTTCTTC. Translation gives CAWARLAGGSNEQFF. This sequence joins TRBV30 and TRBJ2-1; 14 positions match TRBD2. Germline V gene sequence: CDR1 GTSNPN, CDR2 SVGIG (reference sequence). The CDR3 totals 15 residues. Trimming removed 5 bases from V and 6 bases from J; junction bases left unmatched: 6.

CDR3 protein: CASSWTSGVGSNEQFF. Written as DNA, the CDR3 is TGTGCCAGCAGCTGGACTAGCGGGGTAGGGAGCAATGAGCAGTTCTTC. This chain links TRBV13 with TRBJ2-1, with TRBD2 matching over 12 bases. V lost 4 bases, J lost 6 bases, and 7 bases stayed unmatched. This CDR3 contains 16 residues. The germline CDR1 and CDR2 sequences are PRHDT and FYEKMQ (reference sequence).

The chain employs TRBV6-1 and TRBJ1-5, with D unresolved. The V end lost 2 bases, the J end lost 2 bases, and 13 bases lay between the germline ends. This CDR3 has 16 amino acids. CDR1 and CDR2 (germline): MNHNS, SASEGT. The CDR3 sequence is CASSEPAGYRNQPQHF. The CDR3 DNA reads as TGTGCCAGCAGTGAACCGGCGGGTTATCGCAATCAGCCCCAGCATTTT.

This clone occurred a few times. The rearrangement joins TRBV29-1 to TRBJ1-5, with 7 bases matching TRBD1. Per the germline V gene, CDR1 is SQVTM and CDR2 is ANQGSEA. V shed 5 bases and J 5 bases; nucleotides not matched to a gene: 12. This CDR3 has 15 amino acids. The CDR3: CSVQGGTAVYQPQHF. As DNA, the CDR3 is TGCAGCGTTCAGGGCGGGACAGCCGTTTATCAGCCCCAGCATTTT.

This sequence joins TRBV12-5 and TRBJ2-5; 15 nucleotides line up with TRBD2. Germline lookup yields CDR1 LGHNT and CDR2 FRNRAP. This CDR3 region has 16 residues. V dropped 4 bases and J dropped 4; count of bases not matched to a gene: 4. CDR3 protein: CASGSGLAGGGETQYF. The CDR3 nucleotides read TGTGCTAGTGGTTCGGGACTAGCGGGAGGAGGAGAGACCCAGTACTTC.

The chain carries TRBV2 and TRBJ2-4, with D tentatively TRBD2 (5 bases). From germline, CDR1 is SNHLY and CDR2 FYNNEI. CDR3 length equals 13 residues. Trimming shortened V by 7 bases and J by 1 base, and 8 bases separated the two germline ends. The CDR3 region is CASITGAKNIQYF. The CDR3 region has the DNA TGTGCCAGCATCACGGGGGCCAAAAACATTCAGTACTTC.

This clone was counted only a few times. Other DNA sequences in this specimen translate into the identical CDR3. The chain joins TRBV6-1 to TRBJ1-1; TRBD1 is a possible D gene (5 bases). This CDR3 has 14 amino acids. Per the germline V gene, CDR1 is MNHNS and CDR2 is SASEGT. Trimming shortened V by 0 bases and J by 5 bases, and 10 bases separated the two germline ends. The CDR3 sequence is CASSEAQGGTEAFF. For the CDR3, the DNA is TGTGCCAGCAGTGAAGCGCAGGGAGGAACTGAAGCTTTCTTT.

There are a few counts of this clone. The chain recombines TRBV2 with TRBJ2-7, with a tentative D call TRBD1 (5 bases). CDR1 and CDR2 from the germline V gene are SNHLY and FYNNEI. The CDR3 has 13 amino acids. Between the trimmed V and J ends, which lost 7 bases and 9 bases, there was a span of 19 bases. Here the CDR3 DNA reads TGTGCCAGCATGCGCAGGGTAGGGTTTCGGCAGTACTTC. Translated: CASMRRVGFRQYF. The entire variable domain, with the rest obtained from reference TRBV2 and TRBJ2-7, is as follows: EPEVTQTPSHQVTQMGQEVILRCVPISNHLYFYWYRQILGQKVEFLVSFYNNEISEKSEIFDDQFSVERPDGSNFTLKIRSTKLEDSAMYFCASMRRVGFRQYFGPGTRLTVT.

This clone was observed a handful of times. The chain uses TRBV30 and TRBJ2-1; D perhaps matches TRBD2 (6 bases). This CDR3 has 16 amino acids. Looked up from germline, CDR1 is GTSNPN and CDR2 is SVGIG (reference sequence). V lost 0 bases and J lost 1, with 13 bases in between. CDR3 amino acids: CAWSVPTGASYNEQFF. The CDR3 nucleotides are TGTGCCTGGAGTGTACCGACGGGAGCTTCCTACAATGAGCAGTTCTTC.

The chain links TRBV10-3 to TRBJ2-2; 7 nucleotides align to TRBD1. The germline V gene has CDR1 ENHRY and CDR2 SYGVKD. V lost 4 bases, J lost 5 bases, and 1 base stayed unmatched. The CDR3 runs 13 residues. CDR3 coding DNA: TGTGCCATCAGTGCACAGGGGACCGGGGAGCTGTTTTTT. Its translation is CAISAQGTGELFF.

This chain uses TRBV7-8 with TRBJ1-3; D is ambiguous. Trimming left V 5 bases short and J 8 bases short, with 10 bases between. The CDR3 has 12 residues. In germline, CDR1 is SGHVS, CDR2 FQNEAQ. CDR3 loop: CASSQARDTIYF. The CDR3 DNA reads as TGTGCCAGCAGCCAGGCCCGAGACACCATATATTTT.

The V call is TRBV7-9, the J call TRBJ2-1; D call uncertain. Per the germline V gene, CDR1 is SEHNR and CDR2 is FQNEAQ (reference sequence). V was pared by 1 base and J by 9 bases, with 4 bases between. There are 11 residues in the CDR3. CDR3 protein: CASSLGGEQFF. The DNA of the CDR3 is TGTGCCAGCAGCTTAGGAGGTGAGCAGTTCTTC.

The chain employs TRBV5-1 and TRBJ2-2; a possible D gene is TRBD2 (6 bases). Per the germline V gene, CDR1 is SGHRS and CDR2 is YFSETQ. This CDR3 is built from 14 residues. V lost 5 bases and J 0 bases, leaving 8 bases between the germline ends. The CDR3 nucleotides read TGCGCCAGCAGAGGCGGGGCGAACACCGGGGAGCTGTTTTTT. It translates to CASRGGANTGELFF. Full variable domain (outside the CDR3, taken from reference TRBV5-1 and TRBJ2-2): KAGVTQTPRYLIKTRGQQVTLSCSPISGHRSVSWYQQTPGQGLQFLFEYFSETQRNKGNFPGRFSGRQFSNSRSEMNVSTLELGDSALYLCASRGGANTGELFFGEGSRLTVL.

The V call is TRBV7-2, the J call TRBJ2-2; TRBD1 agrees at 10 bases. V trimming: 1 base; J trimming: 1 base; junction bases outside the gene matches: 6. The CDR3 is made up of 18 amino acids. In germline, CDR1 is SGHTA, CDR2 FQGNSA. CDR3 sequence (DNA): TGTGCCAGCAGCTTAGTGACAGGGGGCGCGGGGAACACCGGGGAGCTGTTTTTT. Translation gives CASSLVTGGAGNTGELFF.

The J gene is TRBJ2-7, the V gene TRBV19; no reliable D call. CDR1 and CDR2 (germline): LNHDA, SQIVND (reference sequence). V lost 0 bases and J 5 bases, leaving 11 bases between the germline ends. This CDR3 contains 14 residues. The CDR3 nucleotides are TGTGCCAGTAGTATAGACCCCCGGCGGAACGAGCAGTACTTC. This gives the protein CASSIDPRRNEQYF.

The rearrangement links TRBV7-9 to TRBJ1-1; no firm D call. V dropped 4 bases and J dropped 1 base, with 7 bases sitting between them. The CDR3 spans 13 residues. Germline V CDR1 and CDR2: SEHNR, FQNEAQ (reference sequence). The CDR3 DNA follows: TGTGCCAGCAGCTCCGCGGGGAACACTGAAGCTTTCTTT. Amino acid sequence: CASSSAGNTEAFF.

This clone was seen just once. The V gene is TRBV30, the J gene TRBJ2-6; 7 bases are a match to TRBD2. V trimming: 5 bases; J trimming: 2 bases; junction bases outside the gene matches: 6. Germline loops: CDR1 GTSNPN, CDR2 SVGIG (reference sequence). The CDR3 runs 15 residues. CDR3 loop: CAWETGGPGANVLTF. The CDR3 nucleotides are TGTGCCTGGGAGACGGGGGGTCCTGGGGCCAACGTCCTGACTTTC.

The chain uses TRBV27 and TRBJ2-7, with 7 bases identical to TRBD2. Germline V gives CDR1 MNHEY, CDR2 SMNVEV (reference sequence). With V trimmed by 6 bases and J by 4 bases, 9 bases remained unmatched. This CDR3 has 14 residues. This CDR3 reads CASSPFNGRYEQYF. DNA for the CDR3: TGTGCCAGCAGCCCCTTCAACGGGAGGTACGAGCAGTACTTC.

This clone is a singleton in its sample. The V gene is TRBV7-8, the J gene TRBJ2-5; 8 bases agree with TRBD2. CDR1 and CDR2 (germline): SGHVS, FQNEAQ. With 5 bases clipped from V and 3 bases from J, the junction kept 5 bases outside the gene matches. CDR3 length equals 14 residues. CDR3 DNA sequence: TGTGCCAGCAGCGCTGGGACTAGAAAAGAGACCCAGTACTTC. Encoded protein: CASSAGTRKETQYF.

This clone was detected only a few times. V gene TRBV6-6 combines with J gene TRBJ2-2; D perhaps matches TRBD2 (5 bases). Germline CDR1 is MNHNY and CDR2 is SVGAGI (reference sequence). Trimming took off 2 bases at V and 5 bases at J, with 12 bases between the two ends. The CDR3 runs to 15 residues. CDR3 residues: CASSYQPSRTGELFF. The CDR3 DNA reads as TGTGCCAGCAGTTACCAGCCTAGCCGAACCGGGGAGCTGTTTTTT.